This T cell receptor (beta chain) was found in a study of cytomegalovirus exposure and HLA in healthy donors. Study-wide results and caveats: Among TCR beta chains, those listed as cytomegalovirus-associated numbered approximately 150.

The PCR contained 60 Vbeta and 13 Jbeta primers. Only in-frame clones appear in the TCRdb table, and some are missing; sequencing was by immunoSEQ multiplex PCR. The repertoire holds roughly 87,000 clones, with roughly three quarters as singletons. A remark on this clone: Its antigen is undetermined.

V lost 5 bases, J lost 2 bases, and 4 bases stayed unmatched. Looked up from germline, CDR1 is SEHNR and CDR2 is FQNEAQ (reference sequence). This CDR3 region has 14 residues. Sequences were obtained from PBMCs. The source of this sequence is a woman in her forties in good health and CMV-seropositive. The chain links TRBV7-9 to TRBJ2-7; TRBD1 agrees at 9 bases. The CDR3 sequence: CASSGGTGTYEQYF. The CDR3 nucleotides are TGTGCCAGCAGCGGTGGGACAGGGACCTACGAGCAGTACTTC.